A single T cell receptor (beta chain) is shown here with its context. With 3 bases clipped from V and 5 bases from J, the junction kept 10 bases outside the gene matches. From germline, CDR1 is LGHNA and CDR2 YSLEER. The CDR3 totals 16 residues. These data originate in a study of blood T cell repertoires in COVID-19. The protocol was immunoSEQ multiplex PCR, while the TCRdb copy is restricted to in-frame clones and leaves out a portion. The data hold roughly 230,000 clones, with roughly 90% observed a single time. The chain uses TRBV4-3 and TRBJ2-5; 9 nucleotides agree with TRBD2. The receptor comes from a woman in her twenties or thirties with acute COVID-19. Sequencing was carried out using PBMCs or T cells enriched from blood (not recorded which). This CDR3 is CASSHGGGGGAETQYF. CDR3 nucleotides: TGCGCCAGCAGCCACGGGGGGGGCGGGGGGGCGGAGACCCAGTACTTC.